This entry is about one T cell receptor beta chain. Its antigen is unknown. Other DNA sequences of this sample code for an identical CDR3. This entry comes from a study of cytomegalovirus exposure and HLA in healthy donors. The germline V gene has CDR1 MNHNS and CDR2 SASEGT. This CDR3 comprises 13 residues. V lost 1 base, J lost 5 bases, and 8 bases lay in between. The PCR ran on 60 Vbeta and 13 Jbeta primers. TCRdb keeps only in-frame clones here, not all; method: immunoSEQ multiplex PCR. The sample table sets out 100,000 to 150,000 clones. Study observations and caveats: Previous analysis showed most TCR beta V segments were productive about 90% or about 30% of the time. Specificity for CMV antigens was confirmed in vitro for three of the CMV-associated chains. Usually a TCR sequence was rare, but some public TCRs were found in many donors. What was likely a sequencing artifact was a cluster of highly shared sequence variants.

J is TRBJ1-2 and V is TRBV6-1, with D hard to call. The sample taken for sequencing was PBMCs. This sequence was found in a man between 18 and 29 years old in good health and CMV-seronegative. CDR3 protein: CASSEGAVYGYTF. The CDR3 DNA sequence: TGTGCCAGCAGTGAAGGGGCAGTATATGGCTACACCTTC.